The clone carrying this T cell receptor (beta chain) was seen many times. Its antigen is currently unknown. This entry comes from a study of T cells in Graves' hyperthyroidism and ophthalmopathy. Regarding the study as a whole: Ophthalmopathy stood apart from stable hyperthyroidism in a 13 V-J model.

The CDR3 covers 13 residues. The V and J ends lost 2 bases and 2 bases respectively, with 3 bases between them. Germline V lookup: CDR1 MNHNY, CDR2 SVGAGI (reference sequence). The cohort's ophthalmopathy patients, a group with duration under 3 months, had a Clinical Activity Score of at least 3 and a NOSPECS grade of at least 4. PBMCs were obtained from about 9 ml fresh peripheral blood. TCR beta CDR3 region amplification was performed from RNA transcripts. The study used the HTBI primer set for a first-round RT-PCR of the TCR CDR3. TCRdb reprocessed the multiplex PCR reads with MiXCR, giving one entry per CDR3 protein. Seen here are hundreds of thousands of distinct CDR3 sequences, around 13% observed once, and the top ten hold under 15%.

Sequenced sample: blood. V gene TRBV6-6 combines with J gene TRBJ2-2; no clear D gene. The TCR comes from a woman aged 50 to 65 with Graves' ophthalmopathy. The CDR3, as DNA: TGTGCCAGCAGTTACCACAACACCGGGGAGCTGTTTTTT. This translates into CASSYHNTGELFF.